This TCR beta chain was captured in a study of blood T cell repertoires in COVID-19. About the research overall: COVID-19 samples, acute and convalescent, were from the United States, Italy and Spain. Nucleic acid was either cDNA or gDNA, and it came from T cells, B-cell-depleted T cells, or PBMCs.

Authors' data handling: Amplification from reference gene primers served as the basis for estimated nucleated cell counts. Profiled with immunoSEQ multiplex PCR; TCRdb holds only in-frame clones, not every one. The DNA gave D and trimming, while V, J and clone size come from that table. The sample lists 45,000 to 60,000 clones, about 89% occurring once. CDR1 is SGHTS, CDR2 YDEGEE, per germline. The CDR3 runs to 13 residues. V was shortened by 6 bases and J by 4 bases, with 14 bases between the two germline ends. The receptor's source is a man in his fifties or sixties with active or convalescent COVID-19. The sample was peripheral blood. V is TRBV5-8 and J is TRBJ2-7; possibly TRBD2 for D (6 bases). DNA of the CDR3: TGTGCCAGCACCCCGACGGGACTGTACGAGCAGTACTTC. It codes for CASTPTGLYEQYF. Variable domain in full (rest from reference TRBV5-8 and TRBJ2-7): EAGVTQSPTHLIKTRGQQATLRCSPISGHTSVYWYQQALGLGLQFLLWYDEGEERNRGNFPPRFSGRQFPNYSSELNVNALELEDSALYLCASTPTGLYEQYFGPGTRLTVT.